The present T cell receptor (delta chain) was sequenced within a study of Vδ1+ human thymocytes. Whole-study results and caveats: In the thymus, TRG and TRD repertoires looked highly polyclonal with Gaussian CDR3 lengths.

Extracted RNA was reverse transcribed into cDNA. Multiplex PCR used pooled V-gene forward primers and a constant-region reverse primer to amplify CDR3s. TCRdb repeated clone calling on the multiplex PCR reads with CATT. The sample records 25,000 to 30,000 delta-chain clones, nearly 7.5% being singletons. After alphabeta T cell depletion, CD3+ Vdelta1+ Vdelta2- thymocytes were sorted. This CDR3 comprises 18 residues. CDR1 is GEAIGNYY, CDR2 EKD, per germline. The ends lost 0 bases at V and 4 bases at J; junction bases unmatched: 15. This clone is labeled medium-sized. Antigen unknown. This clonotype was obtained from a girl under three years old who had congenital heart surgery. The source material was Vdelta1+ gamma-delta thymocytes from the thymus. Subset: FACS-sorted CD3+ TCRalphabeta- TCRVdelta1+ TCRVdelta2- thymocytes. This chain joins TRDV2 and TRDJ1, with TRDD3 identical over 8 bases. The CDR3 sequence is CACDTVGGGSTLGDKLIF. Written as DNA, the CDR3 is TGTGCCTGTGACACCGTCGGTGGGGGATCCACGCTTGGCGATAAACTCATCTTT.